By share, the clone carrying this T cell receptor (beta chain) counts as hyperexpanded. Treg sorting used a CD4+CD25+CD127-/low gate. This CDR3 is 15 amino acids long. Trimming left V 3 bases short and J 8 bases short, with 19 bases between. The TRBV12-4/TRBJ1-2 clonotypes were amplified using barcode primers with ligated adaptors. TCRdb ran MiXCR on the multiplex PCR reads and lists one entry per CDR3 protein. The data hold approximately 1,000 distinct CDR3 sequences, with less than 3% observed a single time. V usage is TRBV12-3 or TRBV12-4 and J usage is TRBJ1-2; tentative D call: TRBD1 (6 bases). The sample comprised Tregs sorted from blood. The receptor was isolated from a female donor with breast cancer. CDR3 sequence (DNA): TGTGCCAGCAGTTTTACAGGGCGCTTGGGGTCGGGCTACACCTTC. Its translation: CASSFTGRLGSGYTF.